The T cell receptor (beta chain) described here comes from a study of blood T cell repertoires in COVID-19. On the study more broadly: The United States, Italy and Spain were the sources of the acute and convalescent COVID-19 samples.

The CDR3 sequence is 16 residues long. The V and J ends lost 5 bases and 1 base, in that order; junction bases with no gene match: 9. The germline V gene encodes CDR1 SGHTA and CDR2 FQGNSA. In the original processing: Researchers report that nucleated cell counts were estimated from reference gene primer amplification. The protocol was immunoSEQ multiplex PCR, while the TCRdb copy is restricted to in-frame clones and leaves out a portion. Clone size and V and J calls were adopted from that table, with D and trimming inferred from the DNA. The table records roughly 100,000 clones, about 79% of them present only once.

This TCR was recovered from an elderly man with COVID-19, enrolled during active disease. Sequencing input: peripheral blood. The rearrangement joins TRBV7-2 to TRBJ2-3, with 7 bases that match TRBD2. CDR3 region: CASSGRKRGGTDTQYF. The CDR3, as DNA: TGTGCCAGCAGCGGTAGAAAGCGGGGCGGCACAGATACGCAGTATTTT.